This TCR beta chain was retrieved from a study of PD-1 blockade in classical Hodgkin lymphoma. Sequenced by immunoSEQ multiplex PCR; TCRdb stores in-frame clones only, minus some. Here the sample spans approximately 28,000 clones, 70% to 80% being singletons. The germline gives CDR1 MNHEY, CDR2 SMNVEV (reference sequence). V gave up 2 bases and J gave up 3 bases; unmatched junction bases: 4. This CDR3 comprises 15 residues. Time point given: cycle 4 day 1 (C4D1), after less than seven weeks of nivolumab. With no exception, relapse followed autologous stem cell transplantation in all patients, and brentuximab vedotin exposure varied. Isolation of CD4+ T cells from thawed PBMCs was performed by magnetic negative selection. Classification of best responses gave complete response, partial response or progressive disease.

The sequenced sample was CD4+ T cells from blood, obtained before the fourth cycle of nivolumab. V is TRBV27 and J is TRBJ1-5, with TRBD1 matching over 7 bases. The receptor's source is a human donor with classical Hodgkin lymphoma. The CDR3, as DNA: TGTGCCAGCAGTTTAGGGGGACAGCTCAATCAGCCCCAGCATTTT. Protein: CASSLGGQLNQPQHF.